The clone carrying this T cell receptor beta chain showed up just a few times. Its antigen is undetermined. The data derive from a study of blood T cells in healthy people across ages. General study results and limits: Reliance upon unsorted PBMCs precluded definitive naive versus antigen-experienced comparison.

Trimming cost V 5 bases and J 5 bases, with 18 bases left between them. The CDR3 spans 15 residues. A J-beta primer mix and a sample-barcoded 5' primer were used in a second PCR of about 7 to 12 cycles. TCRdb reprocessed the 5' RACE reads with MiXCR, giving one entry per CDR3 protein. The sample lists around 1,800,000 distinct CDR3 sequences, approximately 40% occurring once. Specimen: blood. The receptor was derived from a human donor in good health. The V and J genes are TRBV12-3 or TRBV12-4 and TRBJ2-5, with D tentatively TRBD2 (5 bases). The CDR3 protein is CASSPTSNGLETQYF. The CDR3, as DNA: TGTGCCAGCAGTCCAACTAGTAATGGTTTGGAGACCCAGTACTTC.